Below are 5 T cell receptor beta chains sequenced from a single sample in a study of T cell responses to AZD1222 COVID-19 vaccine. TCRdb's copy holds only in-frame clones and misses some; the assay was immunoSEQ multiplex PCR. This table holds 130,000 or so clones, 75% to 90% found once. This sample comprised peripheral blood, obtained on day 0 of AZD1222 vaccination. These receptors all come from an adult in good health.

This chain uses TRBV5-1 with TRBJ2-5; D is unclear. CDR3 length: 11 residues. In germline, CDR1 is SGHRS, CDR2 YFSETQ. V was clipped by 4 bases and J by 3 bases, with 4 bases between them. The CDR3, as DNA: TGCGCCAGCAGCCTCGAAGAGACCCAGTACTTC. As protein: CASSLEETQYF.

CDR3 sequence (DNA): TGTGCCAGCATCAACCCCAATCGGGGCAATGAGCAGTTCTTC. It yields the protein CASINPNRGNEQFF. J is TRBJ2-1 and V is TRBV5-6; D might be TRBD2 (5 bases). Germline-derived CDR1 and CDR2 are SGHDT and YYEEEE. The germline V and J ends were trimmed by 6 bases and 6 bases, with 16 bases remaining between them. The CDR3 loop spans 14 amino acids.

J is TRBJ2-1 and V is TRBV11-2, with no clear D. V was shortened by 6 bases and J by 5 bases, with 11 bases between the two germline ends. Germline lookup yields CDR1 SGHAT and CDR2 FQNNGV. CDR3 size: 13 residues. This CDR3 is CASRRLGDNEQFF. The CDR3, as DNA: TGTGCCAGCAGACGCCTCGGAGACAATGAGCAGTTCTTC.

This sequence joins TRBV28 and TRBJ1-1; no definite D call. This CDR3 has 12 amino acids. V shed 3 bases and J shed 5 bases, with 7 bases lying between them. Germline V gives CDR1 MDHEN, CDR2 SYDVKM. The CDR3 sequence: CASSLEETEAFF. CDR3 sequence (DNA): TGTGCCAGCAGTTTGGAAGAGACTGAAGCTTTCTTT.

J is TRBJ2-1 and V is TRBV27, with a tentative D call TRBD2 (5 bases). The CDR3 has 16 amino acids. Trimming left V 1 base short and J 7 bases short, with 17 bases between. Germline lookup yields CDR1 MNHEY and CDR2 SMNVEV (reference sequence). CDR3: CASSLFRLGRKNEQFF. The CDR3 DNA is TGTGCCAGCAGTTTATTCAGACTTGGGAGAAAAAATGAGCAGTTCTTC.